This T cell receptor (beta chain) derives from a study of identical twins (TCRdb year 2016). For context, the study as a whole: The study deep-sequenced TCR alpha and beta repertoires from monozygotic twins, unrelated adults of various ages and cord blood to test whether fetal clonotypes persist. To rule out contamination, the twin experiments were replicated at different times with different library preparation protocols. Summary of the overall study and its limitations: A weaker excess of twin sharing was found in beta out-of-frame sequences because the signal-to-noise ratio was lowered by fewer shared sequences. In monozygotic twins, recombination models systematically underestimated out-of-frame TCR alpha sharing, but the models matched the sharing seen between unrelated individuals. Because the same donors could not be followed over many years, the conclusions depended on cross-sectional statistical analysis. Abundant cord blood beta clonotypes had fewer insertions, young adult naive repertoires showed a similar but weaker trend, and memory repertoires showed no such trend. Zero-insertion analyses could be partly confounded by invariant T cells such as MAIT and iNKT, though diverse VJ usage argued against such confounding for most clonotypes. Compared with coincidental sharing between unrelated individuals, out-of-frame TCR alpha sequences shared between twins had an excess of sequences with low generation probability.

This clonotype has just one count. This clone's antigen is unknown. No base-level quality is on record; no much larger clone is a single base apart. Evidence from one read is weak. Libraries came from 5' RACE. The instrument was an Illumina HiSeq 2000. A universal primer binding site was introduced by template switching, and a unique molecular identifier was present in the final cDNA, enabling accurate counting of TCR cDNA molecules. Specific primers in the conserved constant-segment region were used to synthesize first-strand cDNA for TCR alpha and beta chains. To control for contamination, each cDNA library was double barcoded with a SMART-Mk sample barcode plus Illumina barcodes. TruSeq adapter sequences, together with Illumina sample barcodes, were added in two successive PCR steps. Sequencing of the TCR alpha and beta cDNA libraries was done on the Illumina HiSeq platform using custom primers. The study's own analysis went as follows. MiGEC processed the raw reads to extract unique molecular identifiers, while MiXCR was used to determine the CDR3 positions. Recombination models were inferred per individual with the repgenHMM and IGoR tools using an EM algorithm. The tcR package in R was used for shared clonotype analysis, with sharing normalized by the product of cloneset sizes. Out-of-frame nonproductive sequences were analyzed to study raw recombination free of thymic and clonal selection effects. The public reads were quality trimmed at Q25 with fastp and then assembled into clones with MiXCR by TCRdb, keeping productive beta chains. Every entry covers one CDR3 protein and lists the most common genes and DNA from its rows. In this record, the V and J calls reflect TCRdb's handling and not the investigators' own analysis. The sample data list 700,000 or so distinct CDR3 sequences, and 20% to 25% of these were observed just once. Clones ranked in the top ten supply 4% to 4.5% of the sample.

Every donor in the study was a healthy Caucasian. Three pairs of female monozygotic twins, all aged about 18 to 30 years, were included in the twin cohort. Peripheral blood mononuclear cells were used as the source from which RNA for TCR libraries was isolated. The CDR3 sequence holds 16 residues, the cysteine and phenylalanine included. Only the CDR3 DNA stays, 48 bases, in frame from base 1. V and J lose 0 bases and 2 bases, and a span of 11 bases separates them. CDR1 and CDR2 are drawn from the germline V gene (reference sequence): LGHDT, YNNKEL. These same data were also listed under a study on T cells expressing NK-cell markers. According to the second study: In sorted CD3+CD56+NKG2C+, CD3+CD56+NKG2C- and CD3+CD56-NKG2C+ T-cell subsets from about 8 donors, TCR beta-chain repertoires were profiled. Seven of the eight sequenced donors were HCMV-seropositive and one was HCMV-seronegative. To restrict sorting to alphabetaTCR-expressing T cells, an anti-gammadeltaTCR antibody was added in several experiments. In more than 5 donors, the dominant CD3+CD56+NKG2C+ clonotypes ranked among the top 10 CD8+ clonotypes, making up roughly 1.0-7.0% of CD8+ T cells. Those dominant clonotypes were again the most abundant among CD3+CD56-NKG2C+ cells in a handful of donors, at roughly 25-60.1%. It remained unclear whether the expanded NKG2C-expressing T cell clones were specific for HCMV antigens. The eight sequenced donors were randomly selected healthy volunteers, three men and five women. HCMV-specific IgG was detected in serum with a commercial ELISA kit to determine HCMV serostatus. Bulk peripheral blood T-cell repertoires were additionally sequenced from unsorted PBMC for over 5 donors. MIGEC was used to demultiplex reads and group reads by UMI, and MiTCR was used to assemble and quantify clonotypes. To remove erroneous sequences, TCR cDNA sequences were retained only when supported by two or more reads. The tcR package was used for downstream repertoire analysis, and clonotypes were matched between fractions using CDR3 nucleotide sequence together with V segment. VDJmatch was used to annotate antigen specificity against VDJdb, with one amino acid substitution allowed in CDR3.

Input material: PBMCs. This TCR derives from a woman aged 18-30 years in good health. The chain is made from TRBV3-1 and TRBJ2-4; TRBD2 could be the D gene, as 5 bases match. The DNA reads as follows: TGTGCCAGCAGCCAAGATACACGACTAACCAAAAACATTCAGTACTTC. The resulting protein is CASSQDTRLTKNIQYF.